The 27 T cell receptor beta chains reported below all come from one sample, sequenced in a study of T cell responses to AZD1222 COVID-19 vaccine. The table came from immunoSEQ multiplex PCR; TCRdb's copy has only in-frame clones and leaves some out. The sample comprises 150,000 to 200,000 clones, around 94% of which are singletons, and about 0.64% rests with the top ten. Sequencing was performed on peripheral blood, taken on day 0 of AZD1222 vaccination. The receptors were gathered from an adult in good health.

This clone was seen only a few times. The chain uses TRBV27 and TRBJ2-7; D possibly matches TRBD1 or TRBD2 (5 bases each). V lost 0 bases and J 4 bases, leaving 19 bases between the germline ends. CDR3 length: 17 amino acids. The germline V gene has CDR1 MNHEY and CDR2 SMNVEV (reference sequence). The CDR3 bases are TGTGCCAGCAGTTTATCACCGGTTATGGGGGTCCCATACGAGCAGTACTTC. It encodes CASSLSPVMGVPYEQYF.

The J gene is TRBJ1-4, the V gene TRBV2, with TRBD1 identical over 9 bases. Germline assignment: CDR1 SNHLY and CDR2 FYNNEI. The CDR3 covers 14 residues. With 6 bases clipped from V and 7 bases from J, the junction kept 6 bases outside the gene matches. CDR3 sequence reads: CASSLRQGGEKLFF. DNA for the CDR3: TGTGCCAGCAGCCTACGACAGGGGGGTGAAAAACTGTTTTTT.

The chain carries TRBV19 and TRBJ2-7, with D uncertain. Germline CDR1 and CDR2: LNHDA and SQIVND (reference sequence). Trimming stripped 1 base from V and 5 bases from J, with 3 bases between. This CDR3 is 11 amino acids long. The CDR3: CASSIADEQYF. CDR3 in DNA: TGTGCCAGTAGTATAGCAGACGAGCAGTACTTC.

V and J are TRBV28 and TRBJ1-1, with D perhaps matching TRBD1 (5 bases). The germline V gene encodes CDR1 MDHEN and CDR2 SYDVKM. The ends were cut back, 9 bases at V and 0 bases at J, with 8 bases in the middle. This CDR3 has 12 amino acids. CDR3 in DNA: TGTGCCAGTGGCAGGGTGAACACTGAAGCTTTCTTT. Translation: CASGRVNTEAFF.

The chain carries TRBV9 and TRBJ2-5; 8 bases fit TRBD1. The germline V gene has CDR1 SGDLS and CDR2 YYNGEE. V shed 4 bases, J shed 5 bases, and the junction held 7 bases outside the gene matches. This CDR3 contains 14 residues. CDR3 region: CASSPSDRVETQYF. The DNA of the CDR3 is TGTGCCAGCAGCCCCTCGGACAGGGTTGAGACCCAGTACTTC. Filled out from reference TRBV9 and TRBJ2-5, the complete variable domain reads DSGVTQTPKHLITATGQRVTLRCSPRSGDLSVYWYQQSLDQGLQFLIQYYNGEERAKGNILERFSAQQFPDLHSELNLSSLELGDSALYFCASSPSDRVETQYFGPGTRLLVL.

V is TRBV28 and J is TRBJ1-2; no definite D call. The germline gives CDR1 MDHEN, CDR2 SYDVKM. Trimming removed 2 bases at V and 6 bases at J, with 10 bases between. The CDR3 has 13 residues. CDR3 sequence: CASSLIREDGYTF. Written as DNA, the CDR3 is TGTGCCAGCAGTTTAATTCGGGAGGATGGCTACACCTTC.

The chain uses TRBV24-1 and TRBJ1-2; no reliable D call. Trimming stripped 5 bases from V and 0 bases from J, with 9 bases between. The CDR3 length is 14 residues. Looked up from germline, CDR1 is KGHDR and CDR2 is SFDVKD. The CDR3 here is CATSVPGANYGYTF. CDR3 bases: TGTGCCACCAGTGTCCCCGGGGCTAACTATGGCTACACCTTC.

The rearrangement links TRBV4-1 to TRBJ2-1; 9 nucleotides agree with TRBD2. The CDR3 consists of 18 residues. Germline values: CDR1 MGHRA, CDR2 YSYEKL. The V gene end was trimmed by 4 bases and the J gene end by 0 bases; junction bases not matched to a gene: 10. CDR3 DNA: TGCGCCAGCAGCCCTCGACTAGCGGATATGAGCTCCTACAATGAGCAGTTCTTC. The encoded protein is CASSPRLADMSSYNEQFF.

This chain joins TRBV28 and TRBJ2-1, with 7 nucleotides matching TRBD2. CDR3 size: 15 residues. V shed 3 bases, J shed 7 bases, and the junction held 9 bases outside the gene matches. The germline V gene encodes CDR1 MDHEN and CDR2 SYDVKM. Here the CDR3 DNA reads TGTGCCAGCAGTTTGATGGTGGCGGGAGCTAATGAGCAGTTCTTC. This sequence encodes CASSLMVAGANEQFF.

The chain couples TRBV27 to TRBJ2-7; 7 bases are a match to TRBD2. The V segment lost 9 bases and the J segment 6 bases; nucleotides outside the gene matches: 8. Germline V CDR1 and CDR2: MNHEY, SMNVEV (reference sequence). The CDR3 covers 12 residues. CDR3 in DNA: TGTGCCAGTTACCTCCCGGGGGGCGAGCAGTACTTC. Its protein is CASYLPGGEQYF.

The chain couples TRBV10-1 to TRBJ2-7; D possibly corresponds to TRBD1 (6 bases). Trimming removed 4 bases at V and 5 bases at J, with 18 bases between. The CDR3 loop spans 15 amino acids. Germline loops: CDR1 WNHNN, CDR2 SYGVQD (reference sequence). The CDR3 region has the DNA TGCGCCAGCAGTGCCCAGGGGCTTAACAACCACGAGCAGTACTTC. Residues: CASSAQGLNNHEQYF.

This chain links TRBV7-3 with TRBJ1-5, with D unclear. Trimming cost V 2 bases and J 4 bases, with 9 bases left between them. This CDR3 region has 14 residues. Germline loops: CDR1 SGHTA, CDR2 FQGTGA. For the CDR3, the DNA is TGTGCCAGCAGCTTAGGAGGCTTGAATCAGCCCCAGCATTTT. It translates to CASSLGGLNQPQHF.

The chain recombines TRBV28 with TRBJ1-1; D might be TRBD1 (6 bases). V shed 2 bases and J shed 1 base, with 14 bases lying between them. CDR1 and CDR2 (germline): MDHEN, SYDVKM. The CDR3 has 16 residues. The CDR3 DNA sequence: TGTGCCAGCAGTTTAGGTTTGACAGGCGAGAACACTGAAGCTTTCTTT. Encoded protein: CASSLGLTGENTEAFF.

The chain carries TRBV20-1 and TRBJ2-7; D possibly matches TRBD1 or TRBD2 (5 bases each). Germline CDR1 and CDR2: DFQATT and SNEGSKA (reference sequence). CDR3 length equals 17 residues. V shed 3 bases and J shed 0 bases, with 21 bases lying between them. CDR3 sequence reads: CSASNFVWGTPSYEQYF. The CDR3 region has the DNA TGCAGTGCTAGTAATTTTGTTTGGGGGACCCCCTCCTACGAGCAGTACTTC.

The chain joins TRBV12-3 or TRBV12-4 to TRBJ1-3, with D perhaps TRBD1 (5 bases). Deletions cut 1 base from V and 8 bases from J, with 9 bases between. The CDR3 runs 13 residues. This CDR3 reads CASSLGGGDTIYF. The CDR3 nucleotides are TGTGCCAGCAGTTTAGGTGGGGGAGACACCATATATTTT.

Comments on this clone: Mismatch with germline at one junction end may stem from a read error. This sequence joins TRBV11-2 and TRBJ1-1, with 8 positions matching TRBD1. Germline-derived CDR1 and CDR2 are SGHAT and FQNNGV. The CDR3 sequence is 15 residues long. DNA of the CDR3: TGTGCCAGCAGCACCTGGGACAGGCGGGGGGCTGAGGCTTTCTTT. Encoded protein: CASSTWDRRGAEAFF.

Points on this clone: This specimen includes other DNA sequences encoding the same CDR3. This chain joins TRBV12-3 or TRBV12-4 and TRBJ1-1; D might be TRBD1 (6 bases). The CDR3 totals 10 residues. Trimming took 6 bases from V and 8 from J, leaving 7 bases between them. CDR3 DNA sequence: TGTGCCAGCAGGGGGACAGAAGCTTTCTTT. Translation gives CASRGTEAFF.

The chain combines TRBV7-6 with TRBJ1-5; TRBD1 is a possible D gene (5 bases). Germline lookup yields CDR1 SGHVS and CDR2 FNYEAQ. Trimming shortened V by 5 bases and J by 7 bases, and 24 bases separated the two germline ends. This CDR3 spans 17 amino acids. This CDR3 is CASSPLGTADLRQPQHF. DNA for the CDR3: TGTGCCAGCAGCCCCTTAGGGACGGCCGACCTAAGACAGCCCCAGCATTTT.

This chain joins TRBV7-9 and TRBJ2-1; a weak D match, TRBD2 (6 bases). CDR1 and CDR2 from the germline V gene are SEHNR and FQNEAQ (reference sequence). With 2 bases removed from V and 15 bases from J, the gap between germline ends came to 17 bases. CDR3 size: 13 residues. The CDR3 nucleotides are TGTGCCAGCAGCTTATTTAATGCGGGAACGCCGTTCTTC. Residues: CASSLFNAGTPFF.

The rearrangement joins TRBV28 to TRBJ2-4, with D unclear. CDR3 size: 14 residues. V gave up 3 bases and J gave up 8 bases, with 14 bases separating them. Looked up from germline, CDR1 is MDHEN and CDR2 is SYDVKM. CDR3 bases: TGTGCCAGCAGTTTCGGCCGGGCAGAGGACATTCAGTACTTC. Amino acids: CASSFGRAEDIQYF. The whole variable domain, filled in from reference TRBV28 and TRBJ2-4, reads DVKVTQSSRYLVKRTGEKVFLECVQDMDHENMFWYRQDPGLGLRLIYFSYDVKMKEKGDIPEGYSVSREKKERFSLILESASTNQTSMYLCASSFGRAEDIQYFGAGTRLSVL.

This chain joins TRBV6-1 and TRBJ2-7, with unresolved D. The CDR3 sequence is 13 residues long. Between the trimmed V and J ends, which lost 4 bases and 3 bases, there was a span of 10 bases. Looked up from germline, CDR1 is MNHNS and CDR2 is SASEGT. The CDR3 region has the DNA TGTGCCAGCAGTGCCGGCCCGCTCTACGAGCAGTACTTC. Encoded protein: CASSAGPLYEQYF.

The V and J genes are TRBV10-3 and TRBJ1-5, with TRBD1 as a possible D gene (5 bases). This CDR3 spans 16 amino acids. Germline CDR1 reads ENHRY; CDR2 reads SYGVKD. V shed 6 bases and J shed 0 bases, with 15 bases lying between them. CDR3 protein: CAISPPAGTSNQPQHF. The CDR3 DNA is TGTGCCATCAGCCCGCCAGCAGGGACTAGCAATCAGCCCCAGCATTTT.

J is TRBJ1-2 and V is TRBV14; D gene ambiguous. The germline V and J ends were trimmed by 3 bases and 4 bases, with 9 bases remaining between them. This CDR3 is 13 amino acids long. Germline V gene lookup returns CDR1 SGHDN and CDR2 FVKESK. The CDR3 is CASSQSTGYGYTF. DNA of the CDR3: TGTGCCAGCAGCCAGTCGACGGGCTATGGCTACACCTTC.

The rearrangement joins TRBV27 to TRBJ1-1, with TRBD1 identical over 8 bases. This CDR3 has 15 residues. The V segment lost 7 bases and the J segment 5 bases; nucleotides outside the gene matches: 12. Germline V gene data show CDR1 as MNHEY and CDR2 as SMNVEV (reference sequence). In DNA form, the CDR3 reads TGTGCCAGCAAAGCGAGAACAGGGGGAAGTACTGAAGCTTTCTTT. Translation gives CASKARTGGSTEAFF.

This rearrangement joins TRBV19 to TRBJ2-1; the D gene is possibly TRBD2 (5 bases). V lost 5 bases and J 7 bases, leaving 15 bases between the germline ends. Germline CDR1 LNHDA, CDR2 SQIVND (reference sequence). This CDR3 has 14 residues. CDR3: CASSYGLTPNEQFF. The CDR3 DNA follows: TGTGCCAGTAGTTACGGACTGACCCCAAATGAGCAGTTCTTC.

This chain uses TRBV20-1 with TRBJ1-2; possibly TRBD1 for D (5 bases). Trimming removed 5 bases from V and 7 bases from J, with 8 bases in between. Per the germline V gene, CDR1 is DFQATT and CDR2 is SNEGSKA (reference sequence). CDR3 length: 10 residues. In DNA, the CDR3 is TGCAGTGCTGGGACTCGTGGCTACACCTTC. As protein: CSAGTRGYTF.

The chain links TRBV3-1 (or the pseudogene TRBV3-2) to TRBJ1-1; D uncertain. The CDR3 consists of 12 residues. V shed 0 bases and J shed 6 bases, with 5 bases lying between them. Germline loops: CDR1 LGHDT, CDR2 YNNKEL (reference sequence). CDR3 sequence: CASSQDRAEAFF. The CDR3 DNA follows: TGTGCCAGCAGCCAAGATAGAGCTGAAGCTTTCTTT.